This T cell receptor (beta chain) was obtained from a study of human T cells and chemical hapten exposure (dated by TCRdb to the early 2020s). The study in broad terms: For sensitization, 2% DPC in acetone was applied to a 2 cm by 2 cm area of upper inner arm skin. Libraries were pooled for sequencing, and variation in per-sample TCR yields was attributed mainly to small differences in library volumes within the pool. In alopecia patients, the study followed how the peripheral blood TCR repertoire changed in vivo over primary and secondary sensitization to diphenylcyclopropenone (DPC), a hapten. Nearly 30 alopecia patients gave blood for TCR sequencing at one to four time points (pre-sensitization, 2, 6 and 24 weeks). Blood samples were taken from patients before sensitization (week 0) and then at 2, 6 and about 24 weeks after DPC sensitization. The patient cohort, mostly female, included alopecia areata with under or over 50% scalp involvement, alopecia totalis and alopecia universalis. Patients additionally received weekly therapeutic DPC doses to the scalp throughout the roughly 25-week study period. Patch testing was done on the upper back using Finn chambers containing 0.01% DPC, and results were scored after 6 days according to International Contact Dermatitis Research Group standards. General study outcomes and caveats: Patch test score was positively correlated with the number of PT1 expanded TCRs, with significance at thresholds 8, 16 and 32 but not at 4. Significantly more large CDR3 similarity clusters were formed by expanded TCRs than by pre-sensitization or healthy control sets, consistent with antigen-driven responses. DPC sensitization did not change how many TCRs were above 1 in 1000 frequency, and no evidence was found of alterations in global repertoire structure. Because every patient had alopecia, a presumed autoimmune disease, the patients' immune response might differ from that of healthy individuals. Repeated subsampling changed both the strength of the expansion versus patch-test correlation and the threshold at which that correlation became significant.

The library came from RACE. Sequencing instrument: NextSeq 500. During library preparation, unique molecular identifiers were attached to individual cDNA molecules so that TCRs could be counted quantitatively and reproducibly. Each blood RNA sample was used to sequence both TCR alpha and TCR beta chains. Processing in the source paper ran as follows. Samples had a median of 95,638 TCRs, with a range from about 23,224 to 750,000. V, J and CDR3 annotation of the TCR reads was carried out using the Decombinator software suite. For PS versus PT1 abundance plots, all samples were subsampled to the same number of TCRs (28,000). TCRs were defined as expanded if absent before sensitization and observed at least eight times at the 2-week time point. Starting from the raw public reads, TCRdb applied fastp trimming at Q25, assembled clones with MiXCR and retained in-frame beta chains. Identical CDR3 proteins give one entry, which carries the most common genes and DNA. The V and J calls were determined by TCRdb, not by the authors. The sample yields under 450,000 distinct CDR3 sequences; about 4.4% were counted once. The top ten hold roughly 2.4% of the sample.

What the time point label conveys for this sample: patch test 1, 2 weeks after DPC sensitization. The treatment or condition label, as the study defines it: therapeutic diphenylcyclopropenone sensitization with weekly scalp DPC. At every patch-test visit, the blood draw took place before the patch test was put on. To be eligible, patients had to be aged 18 to 70, diagnosed with alopecia and judged suitable for DPC therapy, while pregnant patients were excluded. Total RNA was extracted from unfractionated whole blood that had been collected in Tempus Blood RNA tubes. The cysteine opens and the phenylalanine closes a CDR3 of 14 amino acids. Only CDR3 DNA is held: 42 bases, read in frame from base 1. V sheds 2 bases and J sheds 5 bases, leaving 12 bases between their ends. Via the germline V gene, CDR1 is SGHTA and CDR2 FQGTGA. This clonotype appeared many times. Its antigen target is currently unknown. Per-base quality was not reported, and no clone a single base away is much larger than it.

This TCR came from a woman in her forties or fifties with alopecia areata. Some clones in this sample may be carry-over from other donors' samples. The specimen comprised whole blood, sampled in connection with sensitization to the hapten diphenylcyclopropenone (DPC). This chain is built from TRBV7-3 and TRBJ2-5, with no reliable assignment of the D segment. The DNA sequence is as follows: TGTGCCAGCAGCTTACTAGGGTCTGACGAGACCCAGTACTTC. Its protein is CASSLLGSDETQYF.